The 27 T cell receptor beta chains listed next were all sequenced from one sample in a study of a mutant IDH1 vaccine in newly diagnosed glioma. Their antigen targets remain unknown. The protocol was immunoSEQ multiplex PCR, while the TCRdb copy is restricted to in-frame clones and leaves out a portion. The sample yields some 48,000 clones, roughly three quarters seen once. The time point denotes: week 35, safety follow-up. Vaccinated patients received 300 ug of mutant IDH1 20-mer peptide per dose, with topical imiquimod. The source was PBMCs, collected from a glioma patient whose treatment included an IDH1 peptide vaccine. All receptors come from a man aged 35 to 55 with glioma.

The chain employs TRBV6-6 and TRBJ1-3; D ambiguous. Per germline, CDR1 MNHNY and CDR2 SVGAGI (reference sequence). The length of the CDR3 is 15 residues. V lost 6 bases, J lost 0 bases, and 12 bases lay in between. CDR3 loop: CASRQDGGSGNTIYF. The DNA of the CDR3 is TGTGCCAGCAGGCAGGACGGAGGCTCTGGAAACACCATATATTTT.

DNA of the CDR3: TGTGCCATCGCCTCGGAGGGGACAGGGGATACTGAAGCTTTCTTT. Its protein product is CAIASEGTGDTEAFF. This chain connects TRBV10-3 to TRBJ1-1, with 10 bases aligning to TRBD1. Germline CDR1 reads ENHRY; CDR2 reads SYGVKD. The V segment lost 8 bases and the J segment 5 bases; nucleotides outside the gene matches: 11. The CDR3 contains 15 residues.

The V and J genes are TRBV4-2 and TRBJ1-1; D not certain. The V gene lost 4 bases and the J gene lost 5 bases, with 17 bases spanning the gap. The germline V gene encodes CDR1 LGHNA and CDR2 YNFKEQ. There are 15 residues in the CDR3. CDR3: CASSPEVGGETEAFF. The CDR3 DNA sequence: TGTGCCAGCAGCCCAGAAGTGGGCGGGGAGACTGAAGCTTTCTTT.

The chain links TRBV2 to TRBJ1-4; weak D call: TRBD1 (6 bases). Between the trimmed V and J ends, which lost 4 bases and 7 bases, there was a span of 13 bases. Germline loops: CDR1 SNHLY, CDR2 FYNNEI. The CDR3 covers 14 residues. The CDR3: CASSGGRLIEKLFF. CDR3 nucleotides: TGTGCCAGCAGTGGGGGGCGGTTAATTGAAAAACTGTTTTTT.

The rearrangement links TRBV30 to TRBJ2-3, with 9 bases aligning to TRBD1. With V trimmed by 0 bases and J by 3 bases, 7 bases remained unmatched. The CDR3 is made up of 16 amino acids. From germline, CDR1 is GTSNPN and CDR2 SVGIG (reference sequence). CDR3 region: CAWSVLSGTGTDTQYF. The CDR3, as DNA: TGTGCCTGGAGTGTTTTATCAGGGACAGGGACAGATACGCAGTATTTT.

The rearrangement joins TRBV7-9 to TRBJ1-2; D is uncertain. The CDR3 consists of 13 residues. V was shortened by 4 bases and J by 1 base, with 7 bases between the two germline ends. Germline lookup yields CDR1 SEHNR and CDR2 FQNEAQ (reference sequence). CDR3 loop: CASSSPVNYGYTF. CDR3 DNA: TGTGCCAGCAGCTCACCGGTTAACTATGGCTACACCTTC.

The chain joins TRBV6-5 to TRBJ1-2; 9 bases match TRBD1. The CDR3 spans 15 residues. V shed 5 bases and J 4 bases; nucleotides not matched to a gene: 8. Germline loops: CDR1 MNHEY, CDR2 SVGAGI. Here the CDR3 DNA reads TGTGCCAGCAGTACCCCCGGACAGGGGATCTATGGCTACACCTTC. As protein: CASSTPGQGIYGYTF.

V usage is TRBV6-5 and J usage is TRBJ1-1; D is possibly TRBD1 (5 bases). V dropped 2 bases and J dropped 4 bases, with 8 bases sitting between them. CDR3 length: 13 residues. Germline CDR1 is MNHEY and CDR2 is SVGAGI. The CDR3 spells CASSYGGITEAFF. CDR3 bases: TGTGCCAGCAGTTACGGGGGAATCACTGAAGCTTTCTTT.

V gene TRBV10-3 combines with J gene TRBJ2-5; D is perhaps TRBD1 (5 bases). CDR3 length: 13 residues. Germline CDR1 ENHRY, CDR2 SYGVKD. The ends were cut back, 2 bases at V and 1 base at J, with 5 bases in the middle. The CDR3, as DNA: TGTGCCATCAGTGAGGACAGCCAAGAGACCCAGTACTTC. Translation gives CAISEDSQETQYF.

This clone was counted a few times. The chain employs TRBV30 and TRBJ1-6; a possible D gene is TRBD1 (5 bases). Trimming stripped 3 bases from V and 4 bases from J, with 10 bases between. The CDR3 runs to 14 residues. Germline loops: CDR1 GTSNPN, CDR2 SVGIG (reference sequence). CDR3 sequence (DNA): TGTGCCTGGAGGGAGGGGTATTATAATTCACCCCTCCACTTT. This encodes CAWREGYYNSPLHF.

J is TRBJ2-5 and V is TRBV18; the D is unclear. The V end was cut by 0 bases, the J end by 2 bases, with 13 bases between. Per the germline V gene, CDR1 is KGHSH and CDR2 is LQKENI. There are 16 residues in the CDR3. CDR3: CASSPPGVGRQETQYF. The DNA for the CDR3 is TGTGCCAGCTCACCACCCGGTGTGGGAAGGCAAGAGACCCAGTACTTC.

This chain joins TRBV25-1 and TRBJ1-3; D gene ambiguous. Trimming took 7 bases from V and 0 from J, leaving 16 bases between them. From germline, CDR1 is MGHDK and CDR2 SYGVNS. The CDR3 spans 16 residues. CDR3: CASTEGTRLSGNTIYF. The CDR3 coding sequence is TGTGCCAGCACCGAAGGAACGAGACTCTCTGGAAACACCATATATTTT.

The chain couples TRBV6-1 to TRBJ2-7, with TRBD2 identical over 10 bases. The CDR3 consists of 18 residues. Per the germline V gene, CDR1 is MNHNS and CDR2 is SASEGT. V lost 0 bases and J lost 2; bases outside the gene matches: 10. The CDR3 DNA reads TGTGCCAGCAGTGAAGCGACGCTACTAGCGGGGCCCACCTACGAGCAGTACTTC. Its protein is CASSEATLLAGPTYEQYF.

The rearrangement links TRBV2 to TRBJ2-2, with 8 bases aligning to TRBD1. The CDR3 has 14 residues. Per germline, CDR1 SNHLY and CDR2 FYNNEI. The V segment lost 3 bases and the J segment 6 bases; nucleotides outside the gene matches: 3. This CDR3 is CASSDRGHAGELFF. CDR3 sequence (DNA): TGTGCCAGCAGTGACAGGGGGCATGCCGGGGAGCTGTTTTTT.

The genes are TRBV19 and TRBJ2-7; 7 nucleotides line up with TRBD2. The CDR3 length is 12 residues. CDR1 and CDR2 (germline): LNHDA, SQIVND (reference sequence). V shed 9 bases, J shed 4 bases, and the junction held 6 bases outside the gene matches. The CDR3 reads CASGTTHYEQYF. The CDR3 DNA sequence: TGTGCCAGCGGGACTACCCATTACGAGCAGTACTTC.

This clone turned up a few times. CDR3 nucleotide sequence: TGTGCCAGCAGTGAATGGCAGGGTCTCGAGCAGTACTTC. Its translation is CASSEWQGLEQYF. The chain carries TRBV6-1 and TRBJ2-7; D might be TRBD1 (5 bases). CDR1 is MNHNS, CDR2 SASEGT, per germline. V shed 2 bases and J shed 6 bases, with 11 bases lying between them. This CDR3 comprises 13 residues.

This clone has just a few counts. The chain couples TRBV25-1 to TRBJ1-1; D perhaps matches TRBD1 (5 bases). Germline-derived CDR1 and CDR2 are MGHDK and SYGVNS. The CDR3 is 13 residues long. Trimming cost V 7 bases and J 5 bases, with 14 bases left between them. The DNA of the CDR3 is TGTGCCAGCACTCTCGGTAGGGGAACTGAAGCTTTCTTT. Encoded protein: CASTLGRGTEAFF.

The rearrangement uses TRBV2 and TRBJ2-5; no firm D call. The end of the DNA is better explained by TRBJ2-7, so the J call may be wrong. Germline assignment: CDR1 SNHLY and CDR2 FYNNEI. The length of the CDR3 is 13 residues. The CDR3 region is CASSSIQNYEQYF. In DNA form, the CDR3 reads TGTGCCAGCAGTAGCATACAAAACTACGAGCAGTACTTC.

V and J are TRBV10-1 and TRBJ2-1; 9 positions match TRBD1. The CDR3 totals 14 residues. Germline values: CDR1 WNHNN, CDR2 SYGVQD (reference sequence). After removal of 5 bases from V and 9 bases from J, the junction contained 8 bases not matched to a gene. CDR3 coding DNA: TGCGCCAGCAGTTCGGGACAGGGAGTGACTGAGCAGTTCTTC. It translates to CASSSGQGVTEQFF.

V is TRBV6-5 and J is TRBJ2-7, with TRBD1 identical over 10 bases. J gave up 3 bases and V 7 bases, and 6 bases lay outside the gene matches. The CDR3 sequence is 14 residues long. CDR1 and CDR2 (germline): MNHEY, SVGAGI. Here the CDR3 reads CASTPGQGIYEQYF. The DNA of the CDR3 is TGTGCCAGCACTCCGGGACAGGGGATCTACGAGCAGTACTTC.

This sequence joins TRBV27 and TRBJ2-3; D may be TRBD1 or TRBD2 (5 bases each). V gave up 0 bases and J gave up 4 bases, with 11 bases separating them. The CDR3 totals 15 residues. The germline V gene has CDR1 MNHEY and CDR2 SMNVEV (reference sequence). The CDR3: CASSLSVGDSDTQYF. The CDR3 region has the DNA TGTGCCAGCAGTTTATCGGTGGGGGATTCAGATACGCAGTATTTT.

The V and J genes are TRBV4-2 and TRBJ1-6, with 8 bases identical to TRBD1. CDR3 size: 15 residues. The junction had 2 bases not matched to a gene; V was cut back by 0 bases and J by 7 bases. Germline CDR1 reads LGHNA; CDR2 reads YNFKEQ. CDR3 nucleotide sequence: TGTGCCAGCAGCCAAGAATGGACAGGGAATTCACCCCTCCACTTT. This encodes CASSQEWTGNSPLHF.

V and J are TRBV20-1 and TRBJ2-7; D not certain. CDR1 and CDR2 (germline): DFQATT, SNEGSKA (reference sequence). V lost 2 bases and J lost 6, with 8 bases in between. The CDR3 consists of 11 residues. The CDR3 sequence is CSARSILEQYF. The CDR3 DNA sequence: TGCAGTGCTAGAAGTATCCTCGAGCAGTACTTC.

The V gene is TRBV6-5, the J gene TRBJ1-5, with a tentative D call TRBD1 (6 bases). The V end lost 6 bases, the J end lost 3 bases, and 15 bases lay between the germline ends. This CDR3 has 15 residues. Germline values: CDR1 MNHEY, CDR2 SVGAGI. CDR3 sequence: CASSPTDSSNQPQHF. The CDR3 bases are TGTGCCAGCAGCCCAACGGACAGTTCCAATCAGCCCCAGCATTTT.

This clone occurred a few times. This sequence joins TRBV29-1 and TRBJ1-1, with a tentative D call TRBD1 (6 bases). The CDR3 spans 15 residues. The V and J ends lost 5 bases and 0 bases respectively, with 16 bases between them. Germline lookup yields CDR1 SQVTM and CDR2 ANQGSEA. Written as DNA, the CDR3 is TGCAGCGTTCGAGAACTGACAGGCCTGAACACTGAAGCTTTCTTT. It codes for CSVRELTGLNTEAFF. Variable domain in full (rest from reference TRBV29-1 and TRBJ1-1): SAVISQKPSRDICQRGTSLTIQCQVDSQVTMMFWYRQQPGQSLTLIATANQGSEATYESGFVIDKFPISRPNLTFSTLTVSNMSPEDSSIYLCSVRELTGLNTEAFFGQGTRLTVV.

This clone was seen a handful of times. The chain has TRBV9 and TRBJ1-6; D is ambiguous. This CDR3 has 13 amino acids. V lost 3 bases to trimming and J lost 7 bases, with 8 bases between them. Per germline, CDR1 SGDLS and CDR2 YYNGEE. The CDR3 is CASSGNINSPLHF. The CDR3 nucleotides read TGTGCCAGCAGCGGTAATATCAATTCACCCCTCCACTTT.

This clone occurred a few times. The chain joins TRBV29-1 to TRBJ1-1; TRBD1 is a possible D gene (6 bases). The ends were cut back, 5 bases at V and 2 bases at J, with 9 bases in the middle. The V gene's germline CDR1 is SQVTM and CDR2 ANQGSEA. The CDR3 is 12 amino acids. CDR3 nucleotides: TGCAGCGTTAACAGGGTCAACACTGAAGCTTTCTTT. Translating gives CSVNRVNTEAFF. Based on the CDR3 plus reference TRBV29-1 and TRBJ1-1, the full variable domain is SAVISQKPSRDICQRGTSLTIQCQVDSQVTMMFWYRQQPGQSLTLIATANQGSEATYESGFVIDKFPISRPNLTFSTLTVSNMSPEDSSIYLCSVNRVNTEAFFGQGTRLTVV.